This TCR beta chain derives from a study of CD8 T cells in Susac syndrome. TCR beta sequences were obtained from blood CD8+ and CD4+ T cells. The multiple sclerosis control group was made up of treatment-naive patients with stable or active relapsing-remitting disease. In contrast to the negatively isolated CD8+ and CD4+ T cells, TEMRA cells were FACS-enriched. A quantity of roughly 0.5 to 1 ug RNA underwent reverse transcription using random hexamers. Multiplex immunoSEQ PCR targeted 54 Vbeta and 13 Jbeta TCR beta segments. TCRdb independently ran MiXCR on the immunoSEQ multiplex PCR reads; one entry per CDR3 protein. The data hold approximately 180,000 distinct CDR3 sequences, with approximately 94% observed a single time. The V end was cut by 1 base, the J end by 0 bases, with 10 bases between. The CDR3 consists of 15 residues. CDR1 SGHTA and CDR2 FQGNSA come from the germline V gene.

The sequencing sample was made of CD4+ T cells from PBMCs. V gene TRBV7-2 combines with J gene TRBJ2-7, with no clear D. This TCR came from a human donor with multiple sclerosis. CDR3 DNA: TGTGCCAGCAGCTTAGTTATCGGCATCTCCTACGAGCAGTACTTC. This sequence encodes CASSLVIGISYEQYF.